This T cell receptor beta chain was sequenced in a study of blood T cell repertoires in COVID-19. As for the study in general: The study drew acute and convalescent COVID-19 samples from the United States, Italy and Spain.

Original data processing: Amplifying reference gene primers gave estimates of nucleated cell counts. Repertoires were generated with immunoSEQ multiplex PCR, while TCRdb's copy carries only in-frame clones and drops some. That table supplies the V and J calls and clone size; D and trimming were determined from the DNA. The profile shows 70,000 to 90,000 clones, about 89% of them singletons. The study drew participants aged about 18 to 89 years from under 30 US areas. The germline gives CDR1 KGHDR, CDR2 SFDVKD. V lost 3 bases to trimming and J lost 5 bases; unmatched junction nucleotides: 9. There are 17 residues in the CDR3.

The rearrangement links TRBV24-1 to TRBJ2-2; 9 nucleotides line up with TRBD2. The clonotype originates from a woman between 45 and 65 years old with acute COVID-19. The sequenced sample consisted of PBMCs or T cells enriched from blood (not recorded which). DNA of the CDR3: TGTGCCACCAGTGATCCGCGGGGGGGTAGGTGGACCGGGGAGCTGTTTTTT. It is translated as CATSDPRGGRWTGELFF.